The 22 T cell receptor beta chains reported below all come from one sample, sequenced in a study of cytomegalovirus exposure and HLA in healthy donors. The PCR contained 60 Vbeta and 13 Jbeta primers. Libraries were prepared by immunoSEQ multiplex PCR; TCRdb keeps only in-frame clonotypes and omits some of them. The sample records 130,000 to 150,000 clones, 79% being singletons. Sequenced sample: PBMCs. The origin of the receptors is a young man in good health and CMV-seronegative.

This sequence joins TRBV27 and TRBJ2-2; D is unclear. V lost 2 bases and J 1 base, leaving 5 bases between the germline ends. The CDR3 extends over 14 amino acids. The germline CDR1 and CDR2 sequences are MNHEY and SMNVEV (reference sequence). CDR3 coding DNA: TGTGCCAGCAGTTTACTAGGGAACACCGGGGAGCTGTTTTTT. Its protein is CASSLLGNTGELFF.

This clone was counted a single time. The CDR3 spells CASSLVGDFGETQYF. CDR3 DNA sequence: TGTGCCAGCAGCTTGGTAGGGGACTTCGGAGAGACCCAGTACTTC. V and J are TRBV5-6 and TRBJ2-5; D perhaps matches TRBD2 (6 bases). Trimming stripped 0 bases from V and 4 bases from J, with 13 bases between. CDR3 size: 15 residues. The V gene's germline CDR1 is SGHDT and CDR2 YYEEEE.

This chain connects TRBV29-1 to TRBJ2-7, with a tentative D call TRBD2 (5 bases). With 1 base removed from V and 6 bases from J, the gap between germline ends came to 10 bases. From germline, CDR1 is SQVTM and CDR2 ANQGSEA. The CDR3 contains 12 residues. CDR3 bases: TGCAGCGTTGAAGGGAGGACGGGCGAGCAGTACTTC. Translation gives CSVEGRTGEQYF.

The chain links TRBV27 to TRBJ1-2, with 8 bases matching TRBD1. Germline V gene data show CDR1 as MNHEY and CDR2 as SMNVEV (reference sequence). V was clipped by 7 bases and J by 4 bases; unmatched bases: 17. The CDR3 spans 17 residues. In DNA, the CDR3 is TGTGCCAGCAACCCAGGGGGCGGCCTAGGACGGGGCTATGGCTACACCTTC. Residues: CASNPGGGLGRGYGYTF.

The CDR3 region has the DNA TGTGCCAGCAGGAGGGGGACAGGGGGCGACGAGCAGTACTTC. It specifies CASRRGTGGDEQYF. The rearrangement uses TRBV27 and TRBJ2-7; 12 bases align to TRBD1. Germline V CDR1 and CDR2: MNHEY, SMNVEV (reference sequence). V dropped 6 bases and J dropped 5; count of bases not matched to a gene: 5. The CDR3 totals 14 residues.

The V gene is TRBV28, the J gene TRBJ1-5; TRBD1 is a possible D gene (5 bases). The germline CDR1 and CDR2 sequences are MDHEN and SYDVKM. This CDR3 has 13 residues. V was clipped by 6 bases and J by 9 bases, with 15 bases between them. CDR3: CASRPGGPSPQHF. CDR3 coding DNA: TGTGCCAGCAGGCCGGGGGGTCCTTCGCCCCAGCATTTT.

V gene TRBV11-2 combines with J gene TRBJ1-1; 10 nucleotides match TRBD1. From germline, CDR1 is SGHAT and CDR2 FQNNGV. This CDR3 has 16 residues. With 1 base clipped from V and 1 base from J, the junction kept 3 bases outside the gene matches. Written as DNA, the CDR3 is TGTGCCAGCAGCTTAGGGACAGGGGGGGCGAACACTGAAGCTTTCTTT. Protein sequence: CASSLGTGGANTEAFF.

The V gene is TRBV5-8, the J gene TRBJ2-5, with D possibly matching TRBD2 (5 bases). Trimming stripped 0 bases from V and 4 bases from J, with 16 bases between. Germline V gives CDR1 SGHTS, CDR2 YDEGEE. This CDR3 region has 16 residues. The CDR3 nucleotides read TGTGCCAGCAGCTTGGGGAGGACTCCGCGTGGAGAGACCCAGTACTTC. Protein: CASSLGRTPRGETQYF.

The CDR3 DNA reads TGTGCCAGCAGCTTAAATGGTGTCACAAGCTCTGGAAACACCATATATTTT. It specifies CASSLNGVTSSGNTIYF. This rearrangement joins TRBV7-2 to TRBJ1-3; no clear D gene. This CDR3 spans 17 amino acids. Germline lookup yields CDR1 SGHTA and CDR2 FQGNSA. V was pared by 2 bases and J by 0 bases, with 14 bases between.

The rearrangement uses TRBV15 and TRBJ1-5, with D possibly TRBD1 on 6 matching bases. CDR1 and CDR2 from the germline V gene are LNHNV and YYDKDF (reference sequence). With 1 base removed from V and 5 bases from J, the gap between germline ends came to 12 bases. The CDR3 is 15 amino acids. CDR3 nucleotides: TGTGCCACCAGCAGAGCCGGACAGCTTTATCAGCCCCAGCATTTT. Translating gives CATSRAGQLYQPQHF. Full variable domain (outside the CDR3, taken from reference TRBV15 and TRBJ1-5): DAMVIQNPRYQVTQFGKPVTLSCSQTLNHNVMYWYQQKSSQAPKLLFHYYDKDFNNEADTPDNFQSRRPNTSFCFLDIRSPGLGDTAMYLCATSRAGQLYQPQHFGDGTRLSIL.

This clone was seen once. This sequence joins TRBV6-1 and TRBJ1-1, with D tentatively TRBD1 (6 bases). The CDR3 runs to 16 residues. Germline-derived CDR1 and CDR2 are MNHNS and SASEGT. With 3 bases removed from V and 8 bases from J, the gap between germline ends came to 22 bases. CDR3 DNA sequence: TGTGCCAGCAGTGACCCCAGGGGCCTTATTCCCCGCGAAGCTTTCTTT. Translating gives CASSDPRGLIPREAFF.

The chain's CDR3 is CASSLSHIGSSPLHF. For the CDR3, the DNA is TGTGCCAGCAGCCTCAGTCACATTGGGAGTTCACCCCTCCACTTT. The rearrangement joins TRBV5-6 to TRBJ1-6; no clear D gene. This CDR3 has 15 residues. Trimming pared 4 bases from V and 9 bases from J, leaving 17 bases between. Per germline, CDR1 SGHDT and CDR2 YYEEEE. Together with reference TRBV5-6 and TRBJ1-6, the CDR3 gives the full variable domain: DAGVTQSPTHLIKTRGQQVTLRCSPKSGHDTVSWYQQALGQGPQFIFQYYEEEERQRGNFPDRFSGHQFPNYSSELNVNALLLGDSALYLCASSLSHIGSSPLHFGNGTRLTVT.

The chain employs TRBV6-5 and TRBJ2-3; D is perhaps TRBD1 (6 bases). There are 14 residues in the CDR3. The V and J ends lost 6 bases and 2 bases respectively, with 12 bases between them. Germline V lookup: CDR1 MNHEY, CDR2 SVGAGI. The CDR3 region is CASSPTGFTDTQYF. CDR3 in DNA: TGTGCCAGCAGCCCTACAGGGTTCACAGATACGCAGTATTTT.

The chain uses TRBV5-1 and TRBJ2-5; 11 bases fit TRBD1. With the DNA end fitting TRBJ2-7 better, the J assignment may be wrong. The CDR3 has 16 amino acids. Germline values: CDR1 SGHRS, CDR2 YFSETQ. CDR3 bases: TGCGCCAGCAGCAAGACCGGGACAGGGGGCTCCTACGAGCAGTACTTC. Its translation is CASSKTGTGGSYEQYF.

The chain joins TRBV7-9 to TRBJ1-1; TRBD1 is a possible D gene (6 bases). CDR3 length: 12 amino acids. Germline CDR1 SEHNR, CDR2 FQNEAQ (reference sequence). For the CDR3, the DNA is TGTTCCGTCGGCAGGGGACCCACTGAAGCTTTCTTT. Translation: CSVGRGPTEAFF.

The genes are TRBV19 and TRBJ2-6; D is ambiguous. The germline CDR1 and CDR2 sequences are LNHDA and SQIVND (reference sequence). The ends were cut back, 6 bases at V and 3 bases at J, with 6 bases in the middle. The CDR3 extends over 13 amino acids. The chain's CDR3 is CASRGIGANVLTF. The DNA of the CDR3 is TGTGCCAGTAGGGGCATTGGGGCCAACGTCCTGACTTTC. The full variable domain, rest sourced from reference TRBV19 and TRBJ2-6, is DGGITQSPKYLFRKEGQNVTLSCEQNLNHDAMYWYRQDPGQGLRLIYYSQIVNDFQKGDIAEGYSVSREKKESFPLTVTSAQKNPTAFYLCASRGIGANVLTFGAGSRLTVL.

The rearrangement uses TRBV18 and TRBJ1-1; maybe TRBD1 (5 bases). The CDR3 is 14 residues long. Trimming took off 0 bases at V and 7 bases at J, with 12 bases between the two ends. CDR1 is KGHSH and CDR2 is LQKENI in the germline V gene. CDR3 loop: CASSPPAGTGEAFF. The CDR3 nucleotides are TGTGCCAGCTCACCACCGGCAGGAACAGGTGAAGCTTTCTTT. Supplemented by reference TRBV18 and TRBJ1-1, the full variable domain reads NAGVMQNPRHLVRRRGQEARLRCSPMKGHSHVYWYRQLPEEGLKFMVYLQKENIIDESGMPKERFSAEFPKEGPSILRIQQVVRGDSAAYFCASSPPAGTGEAFFGQGTRLTVV.

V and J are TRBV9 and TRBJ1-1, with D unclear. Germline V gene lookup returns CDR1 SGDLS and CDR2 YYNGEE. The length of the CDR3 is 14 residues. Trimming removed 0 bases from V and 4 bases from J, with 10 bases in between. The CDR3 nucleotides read TGTGCCAGCAGCGTAGACACATGGAGCACTGAAGCTTTCTTT. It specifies CASSVDTWSTEAFF.

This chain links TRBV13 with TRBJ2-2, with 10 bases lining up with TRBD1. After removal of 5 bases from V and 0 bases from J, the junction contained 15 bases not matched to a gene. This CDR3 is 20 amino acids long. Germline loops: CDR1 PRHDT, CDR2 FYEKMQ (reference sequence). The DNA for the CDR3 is TGTGCCAGCAGCCGAACACATCCGGGACAGGGGCCCTCGAACACCGGGGAGCTGTTTTTT. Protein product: CASSRTHPGQGPSNTGELFF.

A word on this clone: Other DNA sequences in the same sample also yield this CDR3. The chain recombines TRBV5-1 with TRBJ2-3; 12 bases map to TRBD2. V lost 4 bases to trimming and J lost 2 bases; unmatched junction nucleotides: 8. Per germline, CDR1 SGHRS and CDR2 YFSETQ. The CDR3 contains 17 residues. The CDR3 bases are TGCGCCAGCAGCCACGGACTAGCGGGGACGAACACAGATACGCAGTATTTT. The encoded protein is CASSHGLAGTNTDTQYF.

The CDR3 DNA reads TGCGCCAGCAGCAGGGACAGGCCTGGCGAGCAGTACTTC. It translates to CASSRDRPGEQYF. The chain uses TRBV5-1 and TRBJ2-7; 8 bases align to TRBD1. Germline CDR1 and CDR2: SGHRS and YFSETQ. The CDR3 totals 13 residues. The junction had 6 bases not matched to a gene; V was cut back by 4 bases and J by 6 bases. Using reference TRBV5-1 and TRBJ2-7 for the parts outside the CDR3, the full variable domain is KAGVTQTPRYLIKTRGQQVTLSCSPISGHRSVSWYQQTPGQGLQFLFEYFSETQRNKGNFPGRFSGRQFSNSRSEMNVSTLELGDSALYLCASSRDRPGEQYFGPGTRLTVT.

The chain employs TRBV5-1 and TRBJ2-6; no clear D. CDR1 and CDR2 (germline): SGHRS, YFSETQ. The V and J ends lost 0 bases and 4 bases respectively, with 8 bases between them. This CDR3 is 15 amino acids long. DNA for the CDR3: TGCGCCAGCAGCTTGGGGGCCGCGGGGGCCAACGTCCTGACTTTC. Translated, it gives CASSLGAAGANVLTF.